Listed below are T cell receptor beta chains from one sample, sequenced in a study of Graves' ophthalmopathy and Graves' hyperthyroidism. Via MiXCR, TCRdb re-called the multiplex PCR reads, giving one row per CDR3 protein. The repertoire has 680,000 or so distinct CDR3 sequences, about 20% of them found once; the top ten carry around 7%. The sample taken for sequencing was peripheral blood. These receptors were collected from a woman aged 18-30 years with stable Graves' hyperthyroidism. Some clones in this sample may be carry-over from other donors' samples. Each CDR3 is given without its conserved first and last residue. The D gene is left open where the match is weak.

length	V	D	CDR3
10	TRBV30	TRBD1	AGTGPSYGYT
10	TRBV29-1	TRBD2	SVGGLIHEQY
14	TRBV7-8	TRBD1	AWSETGTGYHYEQY
14	TRBV6-5	-	ASSYRANSGYYEQY
12	TRBV27	-	ASSLLSANSPLH
12	TRBV30	-	AWSPTPMNTEAF
11	TRBV12-3/TRBV12-4	TRBD1	ASSPTGLYGYT
14	TRBV27	-	ASSLFGGGVNTEAF
11	TRBV12-3/TRBV12-4	-	ASTGTSGQPQH
12	TRBV28	-	ASVGNSYQETQY
14	TRBV5-1	-	ASSLGGLQGSGELF
12	TRBV6-5	TRBD1	ASSYSTGQLAQY
13	TRBV7-2	TRBD1	ASSLSTGGAYEQY
13	TRBV5-1	-	ASSFDAGQGGEAF
10	TRBV6-1	-	ASMADSREQY
13	TRBV5-4	-	ASSLGGRDRTEAF
13	TRBV20-1	-	STRNSGQRKSDLH
10	TRBV6-2/TRBV6-3	-	SAHQGSYGYT
14	TRBV12-3/TRBV12-4	TRBD2	ASSPRLAGYTDTQY
12	TRBV7-8	TRBD2	ASSPSGAPYEQY
11	TRBV6-2/TRBV6-3	TRBD2	ASSPRLADEQY
15	TRBV5-6	-	ASSPSNLLGHRPGYT
14	TRBV6-1	-	ASSEDETPTYYEQY
12	TRBV5-1	TRBD1	ASSLGDRGYEQY
13	TRBV12-3/TRBV12-4	TRBD2	ASSLRLAGGETQY
11	TRBV15	-	ATSSPQGFGYT
14	TRBV27	TRBD1	ASSINLGQATGELF
12	TRBV29-1	-	SVEEGAGGTEVF
11	TRBV5-1	-	ASSWLGPDEQY
13	TRBV6-5	TRBD2	ASSWGLANSYEQY
12	TRBV12-3/TRBV12-4	-	ASSLAQGNQPQH
12	TRBV20-1	-	SARIALNTGELF
12	TRBV6-5	-	ASRAAEGRYGYT
11	TRBV20-1	-	SARAGALREQY
12	TRBV27	-	ASSYNTRLFEQY
12	TRBV30	TRBD2	AWSRGLGSETQY
13	TRBV3-1	-	ASSQTLRGTGELF
14	TRBV11-2	TRBD2	ASSFSSGGLSYEQY
12	TRBV11-2	TRBD1	ASSSQGVVHEQY